Listed here is a single T cell receptor (beta chain). Its target is unknown. These data belong to a study of T-cell reconstitution after alpha-beta-depleted transplantation in children. Unique molecular identifiers were incorporated when the TCRbeta library was constructed. One entry per CDR3 protein, called by TCRdb with MiXCR from the PCR reads. The repertoire includes 100,000 to 120,000 distinct CDR3 sequences, about 6.5% of them detected once, and more than 20% sits in the top ten. Study-level findings and limits: Once a year had passed after transplant, T-cell counts and diversity came mostly from newly produced T cells.

The TCR originated in a male patient aged 2-15 years who had a stem cell transplant for acute lymphoblastic leukemia, so the T cells may come from the graft donor. Here the sequenced sample was PBMCs, mostly from graft donor cells, taken 360 days after TCRalphabeta/CD19-depleted stem cell transplant.

The CDR3 DNA reads TGTGCCAGCTGGGTTTGGGGACAGCAAGCAACTAATGAAAAACTGTTTTTT. This sequence encodes CASWVWGQQATNEKLFF. The rearrangement links TRBV28 to TRBJ1-4; TRBD1 agrees at 7 bases. V dropped 8 bases and J dropped 0; count of bases not matched to a gene: 12. This CDR3 contains 17 residues. The germline V gene encodes CDR1 MDHEN and CDR2 SYDVKM.